One and the same sample provided the 8 T cell receptor beta chains below, sequenced in a study of T cell responses to AZD1222 COVID-19 vaccine. Sequenced by immunoSEQ multiplex PCR; TCRdb stores in-frame clones only, minus some. This table holds tens of thousands of clones, more than 85% found once. The sequenced sample was peripheral blood, obtained on day 0 of AZD1222 vaccination. All receptors derive from an adult in good health.

The chain carries TRBV3-1 (or the pseudogene TRBV3-2) and TRBJ2-5; the match to TRBD2 covers 10 bases. V was clipped by 3 bases and J by 5 bases; unmatched bases: 6. Germline V CDR1 and CDR2: LGHDT, YNNKEL (reference sequence). CDR3 size: 15 residues. This CDR3 is CASSQGSGRFETQYF. CDR3 coding DNA: TGTGCCAGCAGCCAGGGTAGCGGGAGGTTTGAGACCCAGTACTTC.

The J gene is TRBJ2-2, the V gene TRBV4-3; D call uncertain. CDR1 is LGHNA, CDR2 YSLEER, per germline. The ends were cut back, 0 bases at V and 14 bases at J, with 10 bases in the middle. The CDR3 covers 12 residues. CDR3 residues: CASSQDLGVLFF. The CDR3 DNA sequence: TGCGCCAGCAGCCAAGATCTTGGGGTACTGTTTTTT.

This chain links TRBV5-1 with TRBJ1-4; 9 bases are a match to TRBD1. The CDR3 consists of 14 residues. Losses at the gene ends were 3 bases for V and 7 bases for J; bases not matched to a gene: 4. CDR1 is SGHRS and CDR2 is YFSETQ in the germline V gene. The CDR3 bases are TGCGCCAGCAGCTGGACAGGGGTCGCTGAAAAACTGTTTTTT. As protein: CASSWTGVAEKLFF. Complete variable domain (other parts from reference TRBV5-1 and TRBJ1-4): KAGVTQTPRYLIKTRGQQVTLSCSPISGHRSVSWYQQTPGQGLQFLFEYFSETQRNKGNFPGRFSGRQFSNSRSEMNVSTLELGDSALYLCASSWTGVAEKLFFGSGTQLSVL.

V is TRBV27 and J is TRBJ2-7; D gene ambiguous. The V end was cut by 10 bases, the J end by 2 bases, with 15 bases between. Germline lookup yields CDR1 MNHEY and CDR2 SMNVEV (reference sequence). This CDR3 contains 13 residues. The CDR3 DNA reads as TGTGCCACCAGACCCCTGACTGCCTACGAGCAGTACTTC. Translated: CATRPLTAYEQYF.

V usage is TRBV12-3 or TRBV12-4 and J usage is TRBJ1-2; D gene ambiguous. This CDR3 comprises 11 residues. Trimming stripped 4 bases from V and 6 bases from J, with 6 bases between. The CDR3 loop is CASSWRNGYTF. In nucleotides, the CDR3 is TGTGCCAGCAGTTGGCGAAATGGCTACACCTTC.

About this clone itself: Other nucleotide sequences in the sample specify the same CDR3. V gene TRBV2 combines with J gene TRBJ2-7, with TRBD1 matching over 9 bases. The CDR3 has 12 residues. The ends lost 9 bases at V and 5 bases at J; junction bases unmatched: 5. The germline gives CDR1 SNHLY, CDR2 FYNNEI. The CDR3 is CASKGQGHEQYF. CDR3 bases: TGTGCCAGTAAGGGACAGGGCCACGAGCAGTACTTC.

The rearrangement uses TRBV13 and TRBJ2-2; 9 nucleotides agree with TRBD1. V gave up 4 bases and J gave up 4 bases; unmatched junction bases: 4. The CDR3 length is 15 residues. Germline CDR1 and CDR2: PRHDT and FYEKMQ (reference sequence). The CDR3 loop is CASSWGQGGTGELFF. The CDR3 coding sequence is TGTGCCAGCAGCTGGGGACAGGGAGGCACCGGGGAGCTGTTTTTT. The variable domain in full, with the rest retrieved from reference TRBV13 and TRBJ2-2, is AAGVIQSPRHLIKEKRETATLKCYPIPRHDTVYWYQQGPGQDPQFLISFYEKMQSDKGSIPDRFSAQQFSDYHSELNMSSLELGDSALYFCASSWGQGGTGELFFGEGSRLTVL.

The rearrangement links TRBV28 to TRBJ1-3; 7 bases match TRBD1. Germline trimming cut 8 bases from V and 0 bases from J; bases unmatched to any gene: 7. The CDR3 has 15 amino acids. CDR1 and CDR2 (germline): MDHEN, SYDVKM. In DNA, the CDR3 is TGTGCCAGCCTGACAGGGTTCAGCTCTGGAAACACCATATATTTT. It translates to CASLTGFSSGNTIYF.